Listed below are T cell receptor beta chains from one sample, sequenced in a study of blood T cell repertoires in COVID-19. TCRdb's table, derived via immunoSEQ multiplex PCR, lists solely in-frame clones and lacks some. The repertoire holds 65,000 to 75,000 clones, more than 75% seen once, with 1.5% in the top ten. Sequencing was done on a sample of peripheral blood. These receptor sequences come from a man over 45 with acute or convalescent COVID-19. CDR3s include the opening cysteine and the closing phenylalanine or tryptophan. D genes are given only for firm matches.

d_gene	v_gene	j_gene	CDR3nt	CDR3aa
NA	TRBV2	TRBJ2-2	TGTGCCAGCAGTGATTATCCCACCGGGGAGCTGTTTTTT	CASSDYPTGELFF
NA	TRBV28	TRBJ1-5	TGTGCCAGCAGTTTGGGCTATTATAGCAATCAGCCCCAGCATTTT	CASSLGYYSNQPQHF
NA	TRBV3-1/TRBV3-2	TRBJ1-1	TGTGCCAGCAGCCTGACTCCGGACAGTCGCTTGGAAGCTTTCTTT	CASSLTPDSRLEAFF
NA	TRBV12-1	TRBJ1-3	TGTGCCAGCAGCTCCGGACAGGGTAAGCCATCTGGAAACACCATATATTTT	CASSSGQGKPSGNTIYF
TRBD2	TRBV2	TRBJ2-5	TGTGCCAGCAGTGAAAGCGGACTAGCAGAAGAGACCCAGTACTTC	CASSESGLAEETQYF
NA	TRBV21-1	TRBJ1-5	TGTGCCAGCAGCATTACCGGGACAGGGTGTCTCCCTCAGCCCCAGCATTTT	CASSITGTGCLPQPQHF
TRBD1	TRBV10-3	TRBJ1-2	TGTGCCATCAGTGAACCCCGGACAGGGGTTAACTATGGCTACACCTTC	CAISEPRTGVNYGYTF
NA	TRBV5-1	TRBJ2-5	TGCGCCAGCAGCTTGGATGGCAGGGTTCAAGAGACCCAGTACTTC	CASSLDGRVQETQYF
NA	TRBV29-1	TRBJ2-1	TGCAGCGTTGAAGTAGGGAGAACTGAGCAGTTCTTC	CSVEVGRTEQFF
NA	TRBV5-1	TRBJ2-5	TGCGCCAGCAGCTTACCCTACAGGGTGGATAGAGAGACCCAGTACTTC	CASSLPYRVDRETQYF
NA	TRBV5-6	TRBJ1-3	TGTGCCAGCAGCTCCTTGACGGGGGATAACACCATATATTTT	CASSSLTGDNTIYF
NA	TRBV7-2	TRBJ2-5	TGTGCCAGCAGCCGGGGATTTCAAGAGACCCAGTACTTC	CASSRGFQETQYF
NA	TRBV7-2	TRBJ1-2	TGTGCCAGCAGCTTATTAACCCCAGACAGCGTTGATGGCTACACCTTC	CASSLLTPDSVDGYTF
TRBD2	TRBV28	TRBJ2-3	TGTGCCAGCAGTTCCGGGACTAGAGGCACAGATACGCAGTATTTT	CASSSGTRGTDTQYF
NA	TRBV30	TRBJ2-7	TGTGCCTGGAGCCCGGGACTGACCCACGAGCAGTACTTC	CAWSPGLTHEQYF
TRBD2	TRBV5-4	TRBJ2-1	TGTGCCAGCAGCGTCTCTAGCGGGAGTGATGAGCAGTTCTTC	CASSVSSGSDEQFF
TRBD1	TRBV7-3	TRBJ2-5	TGTGCCAGCAGCTTAACGGGGACAGGGGTTTACGAGACCCAGTACTTC	CASSLTGTGVYETQYF
NA	TRBV5-1	TRBJ2-3	TGCGCCAGCAGCTTGGGTGCCGGCCTAGCCTTTTCAGATACGCAGTATTTT	CASSLGAGLAFSDTQYF
NA	TRBV19	TRBJ2-7	TGTGCCAGTAGTATTACCGGCCCAGCGGGCGAGCAGTACTTC	CASSITGPAGEQYF
NA	TRBV6-6	TRBJ2-3	TGTGCCAGCACCCTAGGGGGGGTATCAGATACGCAGTATTTT	CASTLGGVSDTQYF
NA	TRBV3-1/TRBV3-2	TRBJ1-5	TGTGCCAGCAGTGAGCGACAGTATCAGCCCCAGCATTTT	CASSERQYQPQHF
NA	TRBV6-4	TRBJ1-6	TGTGCCAGCAGTGACTCGAACGCCGGCGGCTCACCCCTCCACTTT	CASSDSNAGGSPLHF